This is a list of T cell receptor beta chains from one sample in a study of shared clonotypes between healthy human individuals. Sequencing was performed with immunoSEQ multiplex PCR; in TCRdb, only in-frame clones are kept and a portion is missing. The data hold some 2,400,000 clones, with 90% to 96% observed a single time. Sequencing was done on a sample of naive CD4+ T cells sorted from blood. These receptors were taken from a man in his late teens or twenties in good health. CDR3s include the opening cysteine and the closing phenylalanine or tryptophan. A D gene is named only where the DNA matches it firmly.

J gene,D gene,V gene,CDR3 protein,CDR3 DNA
TRBJ1-2,.,TRBV7-2,CASSLVRDGYTF,TGTGCCAGCAGCTTAGTCCGGGATGGCTACACCTTC
TRBJ2-5,TRBD2,TRBV29-1,CSHGRGEKETQYF,TGCAGCCACGGTCGGGGGGAAAAAGAGACCCAGTACTTC
TRBJ2-5,.,TRBV4-3,CASSQDRGAQETQYF,TGCGCCAGCAGCCAAGACCGCGGGGCACAAGAGACCCAGTACTTC
TRBJ2-7,.,TRBV4-3,CASSQDTGANYEQYF,TGCGCCAGCAGCCAAGATACGGGGGCTAACTACGAGCAGTACTTC
TRBJ2-6,.,TRBV7-3,CASSPDNWARSGANVLTF,TGTGCCAGCAGCCCCGATAATTGGGCACGCTCTGGGGCCAACGTCCTGACTTTC
TRBJ2-3,.,TRBV25-1,CASSEWDDNTDTQYF,TGTGCCAGCAGTGAATGGGACGACAACACAGATACGCAGTATTTT
TRBJ1-4,TRBD1,TRBV5-6,CASSPGQGKGEKLFF,TGTGCCAGCAGCCCGGGACAGGGGAAAGGCGAAAAACTGTTTTTT
TRBJ2-5,.,TRBV5-1,CASSGGPRSLGTQYF,TGCGCCAGCAGCGGCGGGCCGAGGTCTTTAGGGACCCAGTACTTC
TRBJ2-2,.,TRBV7-9,CASSLDPGQRPGELFF,TGTGCCAGCAGCTTAGACCCGGGACAACGGCCCGGGGAGCTGTTTTTT
TRBJ1-1,.,TRBV28,CASSLQITGNTEAFF,TGTGCCAGCAGTTTACAAATTACCGGGAACACTGAAGCTTTCTTT
TRBJ2-3,.,TRBV4-3,CASSQLSAGTDTQYF,TGCGCCAGCAGCCAATTAAGTGCTGGAACAGATACGCAGTATTTT
TRBJ1-6,.,TRBV27,CASSPSTTGKASPLHF,TGTGCCAGCAGTCCGTCGACAACAGGGAAGGCTTCACCCCTCCACTTT
TRBJ1-1,TRBD1,TRBV10-3,CAITGQGPTEAFF,TGTGCCATCACGGGACAGGGGCCCACTGAAGCTTTCTTT
TRBJ2-7,TRBD1,TRBV5-1,CAGRTGAKSYEQYF,TGCGCCGGAAGAACAGGGGCCAAATCCTACGAGCAGTACTTC
TRBJ2-5,.,TRBV18,CASSPQSQETQYF,TGTGCCAGCTCTCCTCAGAGCCAAGAGACCCAGTACTTC
TRBJ2-5,.,TRBV29-1,CSADGGQQETQYF,TGCAGCGCGGATGGTGGACAGCAAGAGACCCAGTACTTC
TRBJ2-2,.,TRBV30,CAWSAPERGAGELFF,TGTGCCTGGAGTGCCCCCGAGCGAGGGGCCGGGGAGCTGTTTTTT
TRBJ2-3,.,TRBV10-1,CASSESRGGADTQYF,TGCGCCAGCAGTGAGTCTAGAGGGGGAGCAGATACGCAGTATTTT
TRBJ1-6,.,TRBV7-2,CASRPAGSPLHF,TGTGCCAGCAGACCAGCAGGTTCACCCCTCCACTTT
TRBJ1-5,.,TRBV5-1,CASSSTGTPNQPQHF,TGCGCCAGCAGCTCCACCGGGACACCCAATCAGCCCCAGCATTTT
TRBJ1-1,.,TRBV7-9,CASSLGDSRAFF,TGTGCCAGCAGCTTAGGGGACTCAAGAGCTTTCTTT
TRBJ2-7,TRBD2,TRBV10-2,CASGLGAYEQYF,TGCGCCAGCGGACTAGGAGCCTACGAGCAGTACTTC
TRBJ2-5,.,TRBV20-1,CSAAVGGTQYF,TGCAGTGCTGCCGTTGGGGGGACCCAGTACTTC
TRBJ2-3,TRBD1,TRBV5-1,CASSTGTGWNTDTQYF,TGCGCCAGCAGCACCGGGACAGGGTGGAATACAGATACGCAGTATTTT
TRBJ1-1,.,TRBV4-1,CASSPVGGNFEAFF,TGCGCCAGCAGCCCCGTGGGAGGGAATTTTGAAGCTTTCTTT
TRBJ2-5,TRBD2,TRBV11-2,CATRTSGRAPQETQYF,TGTGCCACCCGGACTAGCGGGAGGGCGCCTCAAGAGACCCAGTACTTC
TRBJ1-1,.,TRBV5-1,CASSSEGPEAFF,TGCGCCAGCAGCTCGGAGGGTCCGGAGGCTTTCTTT
TRBJ1-3,TRBD1,TRBV5-4,CASSLGTGGFGNTIYF,TGTGCCAGCAGCTTGGGGACAGGGGGATTTGGAAACACCATATATTTT